This T cell receptor beta chain was captured by sequencing in a study of T cell repertoires in cytomegalovirus infection. Study at large: Public signatures in TCR beta pointed to CMV infection and matching HLA type.

This CDR3 spans 17 amino acids. Trimming took off 4 bases at V and 0 bases at J, with 16 bases between the two ends. The germline gives CDR1 LNHDA, CDR2 SQIVND (reference sequence). General observations from the study: Predominance within the ex vivo response was attributable to HLA-C-restricted CMV-specific TCR beta clonotypes.

This clonotype was counted once. Its specificity is unknown. TCRdb re-analysed the reads in MiXCR, keeping a single row per CDR3 protein. This table holds about 530,000 distinct CDR3 sequences, around a quarter found once. This receptor was obtained from a human donor in good health (CMV status not recorded). Some clones in this sample may be carry-over from other donors' samples. Sequencing input: PBMCs. The rearrangement joins TRBV19 to TRBJ2-1, with a possible D match to TRBD2 (6 bases). CDR3 sequence reads: CASSTLTSLASYNEQFF. CDR3 bases: TGTGCCAGTAGTACGTTGACTAGTTTGGCCTCCTACAATGAGCAGTTCTTC.